This T cell receptor (beta chain) derives from a study of shared clonotypes between healthy human individuals. Whole-study results and caveats: Shared across four donors were approximately 5% of the naive CD4 clonotypes. Collection of samples was limited to blood; tissue repertoires likely differ.

Clones were sequenced by immunoSEQ multiplex PCR, and TCRdb holds only the in-frame ones, with some missing. Found here are millions of clones, roughly 94% of them singletons; the top ten hold approximately 0.13%. Of note for this clone: The antigen remains undetermined.

Trimming left V 7 bases short and J 5 bases short, with 18 bases between. The CDR3 has 14 residues. Germline assignment: CDR1 LNHDA and CDR2 SQIVND (reference sequence). This sequence originates from a man in his late teens or twenties in good health. Sequencing was done on a sample of naive CD4+ T cells sorted from blood. Sample subset: CD45RA+ positively selected. This chain uses TRBV19 with TRBJ2-7; unclear D gene. The CDR3 region is CASKSHGRPDEQYF. In DNA form, the CDR3 reads TGTGCCAGTAAGAGTCATGGCCGACCGGACGAGCAGTACTTC.